This T cell receptor (beta chain) was sequenced during a study of blood T cell repertoires in COVID-19. Study-wide background: Samples of COVID-19 (acute and convalescent) were obtained from the United States, Italy and Spain. From T cells, B-cell-depleted T cells, or PBMCs came the material, which was cDNA or gDNA.

In the original analysis: Scientists estimated how many nucleated cells there were by amplifying reference gene primers. Generated by immunoSEQ multiplex PCR, the TCRdb table keeps only in-frame clones and is missing some. That table furnishes V, J and clone size, whereas the DNA furnished D and trimming. The sample shows under 150,000 clones, approximately 89% of them seen only once. Germline V gives CDR1 SNHLY, CDR2 FYNNEI. The CDR3 contains 14 residues. Trimming took 5 bases from V and 10 from J; bases not matched to a gene: 8. One Seattle source followed patients from active infection through their disease course.

This chain links TRBV2 with TRBJ1-6, with 7 bases aligning to TRBD1. The sequenced material came from peripheral blood. The receptor was derived from a woman aged 60-75 years with COVID-19, enrolled during active disease. The CDR3 DNA reads TGTGCCAGCAGTACGACAGGGAACGGCTCACCCCTCCACTTT. It yields the protein CASSTTGNGSPLHF.